Listed here is a single T cell receptor (beta chain). The protocol was immunoSEQ multiplex PCR, while the TCRdb copy is restricted to in-frame clones and leaves out a portion. This sample has 1.4 million or so clones, with around 98.5% found just once. These data belong to a study of shared clonotypes between healthy human individuals. Germline loops: CDR1 MNHNS, CDR2 SASEGT. The CDR3 extends over 12 amino acids. Trimming took 4 bases from V and 7 from J, leaving 10 bases between them. The TCR was taken from a man younger than 40 in good health. The sample comprised naive CD4+ T cells sorted from blood. Subset indicated: CD45RA+ positively selected. This sequence joins TRBV6-1 and TRBJ1-1; D ambiguous. The CDR3 nucleotides read TGTGCCAGCAGTGTGAGCTGGGGTGAAGCTTTCTTT. This codes for CASSVSWGEAFF.